These 15 T cell receptor beta chains came from one sample sequenced in a study of T-cell reconstitution after alpha-beta-depleted transplantation in children. For TCRbeta, the library was prepared with unique molecular identifiers. TCRdb analysed the PCR reads with MiXCR anew, one entry per CDR3 protein. The sample yields around 580,000 distinct CDR3 sequences, 25% to 30% seen once. The source was PBMCs, collected before TCRalphabeta/CD19-depleted stem cell transplant. The receptors come from a boy less than two years old with Wiskott-Aldrich syndrome, due to receive a stem cell transplant.

This chain joins TRBV5-1 and TRBJ1-3, with TRBD1 as a possible D gene (5 bases). The CDR3 consists of 15 residues. From germline, CDR1 is SGHRS and CDR2 YFSETQ. Trimming cost V 1 base and J 3 bases, with 11 bases left between them. CDR3 in DNA: TGCGCCAGCAGCTTGAGGGGAGGTGGTGGAAACACCATATATTTT. This sequence encodes CASSLRGGGGNTIYF.

The J gene is TRBJ2-4, the V gene TRBV3-1; TRBD1 might be the D (5 bases). The germline gives CDR1 LGHDT, CDR2 YNNKEL (reference sequence). Trimming pared 3 bases from V and 9 bases from J, leaving 12 bases between. This CDR3 has 13 residues. CDR3 protein: CASSQQQRGIQYF. CDR3 bases: TGTGCCAGCAGCCAGCAGCAAAGGGGCATTCAGTACTTC.

This clonotype was detected only once. The gene calls are TRBV10-3 and TRBJ1-2; possibly TRBD1 for D (5 bases). CDR1 is ENHRY, CDR2 SYGVKD, per germline. This CDR3 has 15 residues. With 0 bases removed from V and 0 bases from J, the gap between germline ends came to 8 bases. The CDR3 nucleotides are TGTGCCATCAGTGAGTCAGTAGGGGCTAACTATGGCTACACCTTC. It codes for CAISESVGANYGYTF.

This clonotype was seen a few times. The V gene is TRBV5-1, the J gene TRBJ2-2, with 12 nucleotides matching TRBD2. The V and J ends lost 4 bases and 7 bases, in that order; junction bases with no gene match: 11. The CDR3 is made up of 17 amino acids. Germline V gene lookup returns CDR1 SGHRS and CDR2 YFSETQ. The CDR3 DNA reads as TGCGCCAGCAGCGGGACTAGCGGGCTCCGTCTCGGCGGGGAGCTGTTTTTT. Amino acid sequence: CASSGTSGLRLGGELFF.

This clonotype occurred a few times. This chain links TRBV5-1 with TRBJ1-1; D gene ambiguous. V was pared by 8 bases and J by 4 bases, with 18 bases between. Germline CDR1 SGHRS, CDR2 YFSETQ. The CDR3 runs to 14 residues. The CDR3 spells CASQTGSVGTEAFF. The CDR3 nucleotides read TGCGCCAGTCAGACGGGGAGTGTAGGCACTGAAGCTTTCTTT.

This clonotype came up many times. The junction and the germline gene differ at one end; a read error may be behind it. This sequence joins TRBV5-1 and TRBJ2-5; D ambiguous. CDR1 and CDR2 from the germline V gene are SGHRS and YFSETQ. This CDR3 is built from 12 residues. The CDR3 here is CASSASQETQYF. CDR3 DNA sequence: TGTGCCAGCAGTGCATCCCAAGAGACCCAGTACTTC.

V is TRBV4-2 and J is TRBJ2-5; D perhaps matches TRBD2 (5 bases). This CDR3 is 14 amino acids long. The V end lost 0 bases, the J end lost 5 bases, and 10 bases lay between the germline ends. CDR1 and CDR2 (germline): LGHNA, YNFKEQ. For the CDR3, the DNA is TGTGCCAGCAGCCAAGACCGGGGAACGGAGACCCAGTACTTC. It yields the protein CASSQDRGTETQYF.

The V and J genes are TRBV11-2 and TRBJ2-3, with D possibly matching TRBD2 (5 bases). CDR1 is SGHAT and CDR2 is FQNNGV in the germline V gene. The V end was cut by 0 bases, the J end by 0 bases, with 7 bases between. This CDR3 has 15 residues. CDR3: CASSLERGSTDTQYF. The CDR3 DNA sequence: TGTGCCAGCAGCTTAGAGCGCGGGAGCACAGATACGCAGTATTTT.

The chain joins TRBV5-1 to TRBJ2-1, with 11 nucleotides matching TRBD2. CDR1 is SGHRS, CDR2 YFSETQ, per germline. Losses at the gene ends were 2 bases for V and 0 bases for J; bases not matched to a gene: 16. The CDR3 sequence is 21 residues long. The CDR3 DNA reads as TGCGCCAGCAGCTTCCAACCACGGTCTAGCGGGAGGCCGAGCTCCTACAATGAGCAGTTCTTC. Protein product: CASSFQPRSSGRPSSYNEQFF.

The rearrangement uses TRBV5-1 and TRBJ2-6; D call uncertain. Germline loops: CDR1 SGHRS, CDR2 YFSETQ. This CDR3 comprises 17 residues. V lost 7 bases to trimming and J lost 0 bases, with 17 bases between them. Written as DNA, the CDR3 is TGCGCCAGCTATATCCGGCCGCCCCGCTCTGGGGCCAACGTCCTGACTTTC. Protein sequence: CASYIRPPRSGANVLTF.

This clonotype was counted only a few times. This sequence joins TRBV29-1 and TRBJ1-2; unclear D gene. V shed 5 bases and J shed 4 bases, with 8 bases lying between them. This CDR3 has 11 residues. From germline, CDR1 is SQVTM and CDR2 ANQGSEA. The CDR3 is CSVMTSYGYTF. DNA for the CDR3: TGCAGCGTTATGACATCCTATGGCTACACCTTC.

CDR3 region: CASSLPEPGNTIYF. The CDR3 region has the DNA TGTGCCAGCAGCCTCCCGGAGCCTGGAAACACCATATATTTT. V and J are TRBV7-2 and TRBJ1-3; no definite D call. The CDR3 covers 14 residues. V gave up 5 bases and J gave up 2 bases, with 10 bases separating them. Germline-derived CDR1 and CDR2 are SGHTA and FQGNSA.

Only a few counts were recorded for this clonotype. The gene calls are TRBV29-1 and TRBJ2-7, with 9 bases matching TRBD1. This CDR3 contains 13 residues. V shed 6 bases and J 1 base; nucleotides not matched to a gene: 4. From germline, CDR1 is SQVTM and CDR2 ANQGSEA. The CDR3 region is CSVVGTGSYEQYF. CDR3 sequence (DNA): TGCAGCGTCGTAGGGACAGGGTCCTACGAGCAGTACTTC.

There are a few counts of this clonotype. The V call is TRBV10-3, the J call TRBJ1-4; 9 positions agree with TRBD1. CDR1 and CDR2 (germline): ENHRY, SYGVKD. This CDR3 comprises 15 residues. Germline trimming cut 0 bases from V and 8 bases from J; bases unmatched to any gene: 4. Here the CDR3 reads CAISESGTGSEKLFF. The CDR3 region has the DNA TGTGCCATCAGTGAGTCAGGGACAGGGAGCGAAAAACTGTTTTTT.

This clonotype was counted a few times. The chain links TRBV7-3 to TRBJ2-1; no reliable D call. Trimming pared 0 bases from V and 8 bases from J, leaving 8 bases between. Per the germline V gene, CDR1 is SGHTA and CDR2 is FQGTGA. This CDR3 contains 13 residues. CDR3 region: CASSLTGMHEQFF. The DNA of the CDR3 is TGTGCCAGCAGCTTAACAGGGATGCATGAGCAGTTCTTC.